This T cell receptor (beta chain) was identified in a study of T cell responses to AZD1222 COVID-19 vaccine. Pooled samples include second doses given at about 4 or 12 weeks. Some clones are missing from TCRdb's copy, which holds only in-frame ones; the method was immunoSEQ multiplex PCR. The sample holds more than 75,000 clones, approximately 90% seen once. The CDR3 loop spans 15 amino acids. From germline, CDR1 is MNHEY and CDR2 SMNVEV (reference sequence). Trimming removed 5 bases from V and 6 bases from J, with 17 bases in between. General study points: Regions 160-218 and 743-854 held dominance among vaccine-associated CD4 TCRs, which spanned spike. Donors were chiefly white British, with a greater number of females, and clonal diversity was perhaps underestimated. Only after the peak T cell response were repertoires sampled.

On this clone itself: Its antigen is undetermined.

The rearrangement joins TRBV27 to TRBJ1-5; tentatively, D is TRBD1 (5 bases). This TCR came from an adult who received the AZD1222 COVID-19 vaccine. Sequenced material: peripheral blood, taken 28 days after the second AZD1222 dose. This CDR3 reads CASSLGRDRGQPQHF. The CDR3 bases are TGTGCCAGCAGTCTTGGCAGGGACCGGGGTCAGCCCCAGCATTTT.